The 25 T cell receptor beta chains below come from one sample, sequenced in a study of T cell changes during pregnancy in multiple sclerosis. Assay: immunoSEQ multiplex PCR; the TCRdb copy retains only in-frame clones and omits some. The table lists some 17,000 clones, more than 70% of them singletons. The material sequenced was CD8+ T cells from peripheral blood mononuclear cells, taken in the third trimester of pregnancy. These receptors all stem from a female donor in good health, enrolled as a control in a pregnancy study.

This chain links TRBV27 with TRBJ1-2; TRBD1 aligns across 8 bases. This CDR3 is built from 16 residues. With 0 bases clipped from V and 4 bases from J, the junction kept 7 bases outside the gene matches. CDR1 and CDR2 from the germline V gene are MNHEY and SMNVEV (reference sequence). In DNA, the CDR3 is TGTGCCAGCAGTTTATCCGTTGGGGACAGGAGCTATGGCTACACCTTC. Amino acids: CASSLSVGDRSYGYTF.

V is TRBV29-1 and J is TRBJ1-2; tentatively, D is TRBD1 (5 bases). Per germline, CDR1 SQVTM and CDR2 ANQGSEA. The CDR3 contains 12 residues. V was shortened by 4 bases and J by 8 bases, with 14 bases between the two germline ends. This CDR3 is CSVGPGSGGYTF. The CDR3 DNA is TGCAGCGTTGGACCGGGTTCAGGGGGCTACACCTTC. Supplemented by reference TRBV29-1 and TRBJ1-2, the full variable domain reads SAVISQKPSRDICQRGTSLTIQCQVDSQVTMMFWYRQQPGQSLTLIATANQGSEATYESGFVIDKFPISRPNLTFSTLTVSNMSPEDSSIYLCSVGPGSGGYTFGSGTRLTVV.

The rearrangement uses TRBV19 and TRBJ2-7; 7 bases agree with TRBD1. CDR1 and CDR2 (germline): LNHDA, SQIVND (reference sequence). V lost 4 bases to trimming and J lost 0 bases; unmatched junction nucleotides: 6. This CDR3 comprises 15 residues. CDR3 DNA: TGTGCCAGTAGTAAGACAGGGTTGAGCTCCTACGAGCAGTACTTC. It specifies CASSKTGLSSYEQYF. Supplemented by reference TRBV19 and TRBJ2-7, the full variable domain reads DGGITQSPKYLFRKEGQNVTLSCEQNLNHDAMYWYRQDPGQGLRLIYYSQIVNDFQKGDIAEGYSVSREKKESFPLTVTSAQKNPTAFYLCASSKTGLSSYEQYFGPGTRLTVT.

The rearrangement uses TRBV5-6 and TRBJ2-7; 11 bases match TRBD2. The CDR3 totals 14 residues. The germline V gene has CDR1 SGHDT and CDR2 YYEEEE. V dropped 2 bases and J dropped 3; count of bases not matched to a gene: 1. For the CDR3, the DNA is TGTGCCAGCAGCTTCGGGACTAGCGGCTACGAGCAGTACTTC. Translating gives CASSFGTSGYEQYF.

The rearrangement links TRBV28 to TRBJ1-5; D is perhaps TRBD1 (6 bases). Germline loops: CDR1 MDHEN, CDR2 SYDVKM. The CDR3 sequence is 16 residues long. The V gene lost 5 bases and the J gene lost 0 bases, with 14 bases spanning the gap. Written as DNA, the CDR3 is TGTGCCAGCAGTATAGGACAGCCATATAGCAATCAGCCCCAGCATTTT. Protein sequence: CASSIGQPYSNQPQHF. Based on the CDR3 plus reference TRBV28 and TRBJ1-5, the full variable domain is DVKVTQSSRYLVKRTGEKVFLECVQDMDHENMFWYRQDPGLGLRLIYFSYDVKMKEKGDIPEGYSVSREKKERFSLILESASTNQTSMYLCASSIGQPYSNQPQHFGDGTRLSIL.

Only a few counts were recorded for this clone. CDR3 sequence (DNA): TGCGCCAGCAGCTTGTCCCAGGAGGGGGAAGCTTTCTTT. Translating gives CASSLSQEGEAFF. The chain has TRBV5-1 and TRBJ1-1, with D perhaps matching TRBD1 (5 bases). Trimming pared 1 base from V and 8 bases from J, leaving 12 bases between. CDR3 length equals 13 residues. Per germline, CDR1 SGHRS and CDR2 YFSETQ.

The chain employs TRBV9 and TRBJ2-1; the D gene is possibly TRBD1 (5 bases). The ends were cut back, 6 bases at V and 5 bases at J, with 12 bases in the middle. Per germline, CDR1 SGDLS and CDR2 YYNGEE. The CDR3 extends over 13 amino acids. The CDR3 loop is CASKGQANNEQFF. CDR3 bases: TGTGCCAGCAAGGGGCAGGCGAACAATGAGCAGTTCTTC.

The gene calls are TRBV15 and TRBJ2-2; D is unclear. V was shortened by 4 bases and J by 6 bases, with 9 bases between the two germline ends. Germline V gives CDR1 LNHNV, CDR2 YYDKDF (reference sequence). The CDR3 spans 13 residues. In DNA form, the CDR3 reads TGTGCCACCAGCACCGACTGGTCCGGGGAGCTGTTTTTT. This codes for CATSTDWSGELFF.

The sample holds one count of this clone. This chain joins TRBV6-5 and TRBJ2-7; D possibly corresponds to TRBD2 (5 bases). This CDR3 is 12 amino acids long. V gave up 7 bases and J gave up 5 bases, with 12 bases separating them. Germline V gives CDR1 MNHEY, CDR2 SVGAGI. CDR3 nucleotide sequence: TGTGCCAGCACCACGGGGTTCAACGAGCAGTACTTC. This gives the protein CASTTGFNEQYF.

The chain is built from TRBV19 and TRBJ2-2, with 9 bases that match TRBD1. The CDR3 is 15 residues long. CDR1 and CDR2 (germline): LNHDA, SQIVND (reference sequence). The J segment lost 4 bases and the V segment lost 5 bases, leaving 5 bases of the junction unmatched. Here the CDR3 reads CASSPRTGATGELFF. CDR3 sequence (DNA): TGTGCCAGTAGTCCCCGGACAGGGGCCACCGGGGAGCTGTTTTTT.

This clone ranks as medium-sized. The chain couples TRBV6-4 to TRBJ2-3; 9 nucleotides line up with TRBD2. Unmatched junction bases numbered 6, after V lost 2 bases and J lost 6 bases. The length of the CDR3 is 15 residues. Germline V lookup: CDR1 MRHNA, CDR2 SNTAGT. As DNA, the CDR3 is TGTGCCAGCAGTGACGGCGGGGGGGCGGTCGATACGCAGTATTTT. Translation: CASSDGGGAVDTQYF.

The chain recombines TRBV7-8 with TRBJ2-7; 7 nucleotides line up with TRBD2. This CDR3 comprises 20 residues. Germline V gene data show CDR1 as SGHVS and CDR2 as FQNEAQ. With 5 bases clipped from V and 0 bases from J, the junction kept 22 bases outside the gene matches. The CDR3 DNA reads as TGTGCCAGCAGCGCCCCTTGGCGGGAGTCAACCCCAGCCTTCTCCTACGAGCAGTACTTC. It is translated as CASSAPWRESTPAFSYEQYF.

The rearrangement joins TRBV11-2 to TRBJ1-5; D uncertain. CDR3 length equals 15 residues. Looked up from germline, CDR1 is SGHAT and CDR2 is FQNNGV. The V end lost 0 bases, the J end lost 7 bases, and 13 bases lay between the germline ends. In DNA form, the CDR3 reads TGTGCCAGCAGCTTAGACCCGAGGGAGGGCCAGCCCCAGCATTTT. Its translation: CASSLDPREGQPQHF.

This sequence joins TRBV15 and TRBJ2-2; possibly TRBD1 for D (6 bases). This CDR3 spans 15 amino acids. V lost 5 bases and J lost 9, with 19 bases in between. Germline-derived CDR1 and CDR2 are LNHNV and YYDKDF (reference sequence). The CDR3 coding sequence is TGTGCCACCAGCCGCGCCACAGGGAAGGGGTGGGAGCTGTTTTTT. This sequence encodes CATSRATGKGWELFF.

The V gene is TRBV5-1, the J gene TRBJ2-7; D perhaps matches TRBD2 (5 bases). This CDR3 contains 13 residues. V was shortened by 6 bases and J by 3 bases, with 13 bases between the two germline ends. CDR1 is SGHRS, CDR2 YFSETQ, per germline. The CDR3 sequence: CASNAGGYYEQYF. As DNA, the CDR3 is TGCGCCAGCAACGCTGGAGGCTACTACGAGCAGTACTTC.

This clone was seen a single time. This chain connects TRBV7-9 to TRBJ1-5; D might be TRBD1 (5 bases). CDR3 length: 12 amino acids. Trimming took 5 bases from V and 6 from J, leaving 8 bases between them. CDR1 is SEHNR, CDR2 FQNEAQ, per germline (reference sequence). The CDR3 DNA reads TGTGCCAGCAGCCCCCAGGGTCAGCCCCAGCATTTT. Translation gives CASSPQGQPQHF. Drawing the rest from reference TRBV7-9 and TRBJ1-5, the complete variable domain is DTGVSQNPRHKITKRGQNVTFRCDPISEHNRLYWYRQTLGQGPEFLTYFQNEAQLEKSRLLSDRFSAERPKGSFSTLEIQRTEQGDSAMYLCASSPQGQPQHFGDGTRLSIL.

The V call is TRBV7-2, the J call TRBJ1-6; D is ambiguous. Germline V lookup: CDR1 SGHTA, CDR2 FQGNSA. Trimming pared 4 bases from V and 7 bases from J, leaving 14 bases between. This CDR3 spans 15 amino acids. Written as DNA, the CDR3 is TGTGCCAGCAGCTCCGCGTCCAACTTAAATTCACCCCTCCACTTT. Its protein product is CASSSASNLNSPLHF.

The chain combines TRBV27 with TRBJ1-2; D remains unclear. V was trimmed by 5 bases and J by 0 bases, leaving 13 bases between them. Germline values: CDR1 MNHEY, CDR2 SMNVEV (reference sequence). This CDR3 contains 15 residues. This chain's CDR3 is CASSPQALPNYGYTF. The CDR3, as DNA: TGTGCCAGCAGTCCTCAGGCTCTTCCTAACTATGGCTACACCTTC.

This sequence joins TRBV6-6 and TRBJ1-2, with 8 bases identical to TRBD1. Germline V gene sequence: CDR1 MNHNY, CDR2 SVGAGI (reference sequence). The trim removed 4 bases at V and 3 bases at J, leaving 10 bases unmatched. The CDR3 contains 16 residues. The chain's CDR3 is CASSFLGQGPDYGYTF. The CDR3 nucleotides are TGTGCCAGCAGTTTCCTCGGACAGGGACCTGACTATGGCTACACCTTC.

This chain links TRBV4-3 with TRBJ2-7, with TRBD1 matching 8 bases. The CDR3 covers 14 residues. Trimming took 4 bases from V and 2 from J; bases not matched to a gene: 4. The germline V gene has CDR1 LGHNA and CDR2 YSLEER. The CDR3 sequence: CASSPGQGAYEQYF. CDR3 bases: TGCGCCAGCAGCCCCGGACAGGGTGCCTACGAGCAGTACTTC.

The CDR3 DNA reads as TGTGCCAGCAGCTTCGGAGGAAGCTCCTACAATGAGCAGTTCTTC. Protein: CASSFGGSSYNEQFF. The gene calls are TRBV5-8 and TRBJ2-1; the D gene is possibly TRBD2 (5 bases). The CDR3 contains 15 residues. Trimming shortened V by 2 bases and J by 0 bases, and 9 bases separated the two germline ends. Per germline, CDR1 SGHTS and CDR2 YDEGEE. The variable domain in full, with the rest retrieved from reference TRBV5-8 and TRBJ2-1, is EAGVTQSPTHLIKTRGQQATLRCSPISGHTSVYWYQQALGLGLQFLLWYDEGEERNRGNFPPRFSGRQFPNYSSELNVNALELEDSALYLCASSFGGSSYNEQFFGPGTRLTVL.

The chain couples TRBV30 to TRBJ2-2; 7 positions agree with TRBD1. CDR3 length equals 15 residues. The V gene end was trimmed by 3 bases and the J gene end by 3 bases; junction bases not matched to a gene: 7. The germline V gene has CDR1 GTSNPN and CDR2 SVGIG (reference sequence). CDR3 protein: CAWSEGQTDTGELFF. The CDR3 nucleotides are TGTGCCTGGAGCGAGGGACAGACAGACACCGGGGAGCTGTTTTTT.

The chain carries TRBV30 and TRBJ1-2, with TRBD1 identical over 7 bases. CDR1 and CDR2 from the germline V gene are GTSNPN and SVGIG (reference sequence). V was pared by 2 bases and J by 7 bases, with 13 bases of the junction left unmatched. The CDR3 has 15 residues. The CDR3 region has the DNA TGTGCCTGGAGTAAGGCCCTTGAGGGGGCTGGTGGCTACACCTTC. Protein sequence: CAWSKALEGAGGYTF. Using reference TRBV30 and TRBJ1-2 for the parts outside the CDR3, the full variable domain is SQTIHQWPATLVQPVGSPLSLECTVEGTSNPNLYWYRQAAGRGLQLLFYSVGIGQISSEVPQNLSASRPQDRQFILSSKKLLLSDSGFYLCAWSKALEGAGGYTFGSGTRLTVV.

V usage is TRBV7-9 and J usage is TRBJ1-1; 7 nucleotides line up with TRBD1. V lost 5 bases, J lost 5 bases, and 2 bases stayed unmatched. From germline, CDR1 is SEHNR and CDR2 FQNEAQ (reference sequence). The CDR3 extends over 12 amino acids. The CDR3 is CASSQDRTEAFF. In DNA form, the CDR3 reads TGTGCCAGCAGCCAGGACAGGACTGAAGCTTTCTTT.

The chain recombines TRBV14 with TRBJ2-7; TRBD2 might be the D (5 bases). V was clipped by 0 bases and J by 2 bases, with 8 bases between them. The CDR3 covers 14 residues. Germline CDR1 is SGHDN and CDR2 is FVKESK. This chain's CDR3 is CASSQEGRTYEQYF. In nucleotides, the CDR3 is TGTGCCAGCAGCCAAGAGGGGAGAACCTACGAGCAGTACTTC. The full variable domain, completed using reference TRBV14 and TRBJ2-7, is EAGVTQFPSHSVIEKGQTVTLRCDPISGHDNLYWYRRVMGKEIKFLLHFVKESKQDESGMPNNRFLAERTGGTYSTLKVQPAELEDSGVYFCASSQEGRTYEQYFGPGTRLTVT.